This entry features one TCR beta chain sequence. Its specificity is not known. Sequencing was performed with immunoSEQ multiplex PCR; in TCRdb, only in-frame clones are kept and a portion is missing. The sample consists of hundreds of thousands of clones, almost 97% of them appearing once. The record originates from a study of shared clonotypes between healthy human individuals. Overall study findings and caveats: Unshared clonotypes carried lower generation probabilities than those common to all four donors. It was the few donors that limited the genetic and exposure-history diversity represented.

Trimming cost V 0 bases and J 5 bases; bases outside gene matches: 7. CDR3 size: 16 residues. Looked up from germline, CDR1 is MNHEY and CDR2 is SMNVEV (reference sequence). The gene calls are TRBV27 and TRBJ2-5, with 9 bases aligning to TRBD2. The sequence derives from a young woman in good health. The sample taken for sequencing was naive CD4+ T cells sorted from blood. Noted subset: CD45RA+ positively selected. The chain's CDR3 is CASSLSWREGRETQYF. The CDR3 DNA is TGTGCCAGCAGTTTATCGTGGCGGGAGGGCCGGGAGACCCAGTACTTC.